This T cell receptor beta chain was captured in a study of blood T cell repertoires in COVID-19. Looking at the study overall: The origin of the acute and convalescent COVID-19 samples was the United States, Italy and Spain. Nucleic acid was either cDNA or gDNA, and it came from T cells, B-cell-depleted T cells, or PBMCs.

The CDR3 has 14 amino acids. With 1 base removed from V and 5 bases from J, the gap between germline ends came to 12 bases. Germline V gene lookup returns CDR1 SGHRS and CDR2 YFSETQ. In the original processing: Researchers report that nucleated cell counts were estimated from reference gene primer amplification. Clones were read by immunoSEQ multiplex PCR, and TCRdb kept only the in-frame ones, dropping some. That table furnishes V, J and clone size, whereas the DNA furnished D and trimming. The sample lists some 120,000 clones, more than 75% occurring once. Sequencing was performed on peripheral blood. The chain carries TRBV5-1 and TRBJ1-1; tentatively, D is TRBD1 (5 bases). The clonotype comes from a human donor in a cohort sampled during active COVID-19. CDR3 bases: TGCGCCAGCAGCTTGCAGGGTCTTGGGACTGAAGCTTTCTTT. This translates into CASSLQGLGTEAFF.